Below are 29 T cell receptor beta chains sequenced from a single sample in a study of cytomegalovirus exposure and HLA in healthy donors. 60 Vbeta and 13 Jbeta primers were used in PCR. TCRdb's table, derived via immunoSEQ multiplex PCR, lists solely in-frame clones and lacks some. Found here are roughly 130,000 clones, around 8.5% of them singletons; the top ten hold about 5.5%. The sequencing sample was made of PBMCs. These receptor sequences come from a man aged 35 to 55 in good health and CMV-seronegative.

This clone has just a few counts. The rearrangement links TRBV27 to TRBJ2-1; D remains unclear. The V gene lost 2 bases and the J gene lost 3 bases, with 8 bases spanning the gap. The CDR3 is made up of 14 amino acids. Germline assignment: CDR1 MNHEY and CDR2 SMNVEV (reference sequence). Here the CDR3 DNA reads TGTGCCAGCAGTTTAAAGAGCCACTACAATGAGCAGTTCTTC. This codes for CASSLKSHYNEQFF.

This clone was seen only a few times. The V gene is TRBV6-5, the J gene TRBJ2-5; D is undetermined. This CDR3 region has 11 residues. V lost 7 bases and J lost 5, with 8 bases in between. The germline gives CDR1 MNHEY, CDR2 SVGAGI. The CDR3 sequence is CASTNGETQYF. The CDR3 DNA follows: TGTGCCAGCACCAACGGGGAGACCCAGTACTTC.

The CDR3 sequence is CASSPPSHGYTF. The DNA for the CDR3 is TGTGCCAGCAGCCCCCCCAGTCATGGCTACACCTTC. The chain combines TRBV2 with TRBJ1-2; D unresolved. The germline V gene has CDR1 SNHLY and CDR2 FYNNEI. The CDR3 spans 12 residues. Trimming shortened V by 6 bases and J by 6 bases, and 11 bases separated the two germline ends.

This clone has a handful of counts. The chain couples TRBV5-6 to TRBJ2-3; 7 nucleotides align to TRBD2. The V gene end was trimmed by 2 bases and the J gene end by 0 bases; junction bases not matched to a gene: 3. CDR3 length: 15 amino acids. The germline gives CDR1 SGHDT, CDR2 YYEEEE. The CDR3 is CASSFERGSTDTQYF. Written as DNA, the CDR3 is TGTGCCAGCAGCTTCGAGCGGGGTAGCACAGATACGCAGTATTTT.

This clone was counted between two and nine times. CDR3 in amino acids: CASTRGGGADTQYF. The CDR3 DNA sequence: TGTGCCAGCACCCGAGGGGGCGGTGCAGATACGCAGTATTTT. The V and J genes are TRBV6-5 and TRBJ2-3; TRBD1 matches 7 bases. CDR3 length equals 14 residues. Losses at the gene ends were 7 bases for V and 4 bases for J; bases not matched to a gene: 8. CDR1 and CDR2 from the germline V gene are MNHEY and SVGAGI.

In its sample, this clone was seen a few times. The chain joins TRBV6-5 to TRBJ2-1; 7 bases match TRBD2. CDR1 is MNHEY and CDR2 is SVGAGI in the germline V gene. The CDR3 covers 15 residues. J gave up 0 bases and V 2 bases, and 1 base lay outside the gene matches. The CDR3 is CASSYGGGSYNEQFF. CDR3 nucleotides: TGTGCCAGCAGTTACGGCGGGGGCTCCTACAATGAGCAGTTCTTC.

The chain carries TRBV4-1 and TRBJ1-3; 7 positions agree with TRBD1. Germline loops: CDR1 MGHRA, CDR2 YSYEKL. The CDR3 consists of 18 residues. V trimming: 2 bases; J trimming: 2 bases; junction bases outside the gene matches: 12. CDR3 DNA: TGCGCCAGCAGCCAATGGGGAACAGGGGAATTCCCTGGAAACACCATATATTTT. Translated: CASSQWGTGEFPGNTIYF.

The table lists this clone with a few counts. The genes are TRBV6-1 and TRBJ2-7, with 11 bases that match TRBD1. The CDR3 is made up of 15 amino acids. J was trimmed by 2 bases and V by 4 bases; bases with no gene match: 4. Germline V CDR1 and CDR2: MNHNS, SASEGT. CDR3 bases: TGTGCCAGCAGTGGACCGGGACAGGGGGCCTACGAGCAGTACTTC. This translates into CASSGPGQGAYEQYF.

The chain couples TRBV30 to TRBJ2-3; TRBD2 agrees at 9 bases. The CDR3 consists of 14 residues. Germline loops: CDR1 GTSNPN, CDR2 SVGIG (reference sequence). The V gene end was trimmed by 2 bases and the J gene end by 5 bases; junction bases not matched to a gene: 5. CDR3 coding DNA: TGTGCCTGGAGTAGGGGCGGGGGGGGAGATACGCAGTATTTT. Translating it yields CAWSRGGGGDTQYF.

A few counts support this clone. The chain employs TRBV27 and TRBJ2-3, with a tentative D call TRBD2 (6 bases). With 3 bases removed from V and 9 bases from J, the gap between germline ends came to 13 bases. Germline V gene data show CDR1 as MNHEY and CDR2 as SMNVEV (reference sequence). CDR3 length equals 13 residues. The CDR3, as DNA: TGTGCCAGCAGTTTGGAGGGCGGAGAAACGCAGTATTTT. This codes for CASSLEGGETQYF.

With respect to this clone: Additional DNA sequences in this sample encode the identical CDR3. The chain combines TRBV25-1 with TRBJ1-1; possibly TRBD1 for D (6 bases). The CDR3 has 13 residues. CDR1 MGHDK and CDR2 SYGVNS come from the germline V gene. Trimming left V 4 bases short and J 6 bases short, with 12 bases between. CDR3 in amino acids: CASSAVGGAEAFF. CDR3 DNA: TGTGCCAGCAGTGCAGTAGGGGGAGCTGAAGCTTTCTTT.

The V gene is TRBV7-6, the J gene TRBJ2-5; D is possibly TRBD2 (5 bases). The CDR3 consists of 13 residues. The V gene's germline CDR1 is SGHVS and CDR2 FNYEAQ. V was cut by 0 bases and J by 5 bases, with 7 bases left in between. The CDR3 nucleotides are TGTGCCAGCAGCTTAGCAGAGCGGGAGACCCAGTACTTC. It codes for CASSLAERETQYF.

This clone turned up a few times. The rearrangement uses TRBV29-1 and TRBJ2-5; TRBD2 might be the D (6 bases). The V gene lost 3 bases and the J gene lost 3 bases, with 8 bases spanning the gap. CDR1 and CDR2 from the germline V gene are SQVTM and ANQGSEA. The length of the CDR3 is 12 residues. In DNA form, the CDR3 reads TGCAGCGTTGAGGGCGGGGAAGAGACCCAGTACTTC. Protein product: CSVEGGEETQYF.

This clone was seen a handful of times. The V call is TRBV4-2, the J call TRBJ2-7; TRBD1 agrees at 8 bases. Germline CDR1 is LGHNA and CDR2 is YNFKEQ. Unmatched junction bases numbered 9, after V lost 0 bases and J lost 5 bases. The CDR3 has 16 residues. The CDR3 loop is CASSQEQHRGFDEQYF. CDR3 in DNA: TGTGCCAGCAGCCAAGAACAGCACAGGGGGTTTGACGAGCAGTACTTC.

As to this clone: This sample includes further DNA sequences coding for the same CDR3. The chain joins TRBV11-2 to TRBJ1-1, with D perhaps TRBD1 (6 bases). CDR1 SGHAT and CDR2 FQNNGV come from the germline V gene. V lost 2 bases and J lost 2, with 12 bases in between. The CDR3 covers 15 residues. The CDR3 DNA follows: TGTGCCAGCAGCTTAAACAGGGTGGGAAACACTGAAGCTTTCTTT. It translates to CASSLNRVGNTEAFF.

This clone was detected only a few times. This CDR3 reads CASSLDRMATNEKLFF. In DNA form, the CDR3 reads TGCGCCAGCAGCTTGGACAGAATGGCAACTAATGAAAAACTGTTTTTT. The rearrangement joins TRBV5-1 to TRBJ1-4, with D unclear. The CDR3 loop spans 16 amino acids. The germline V gene encodes CDR1 SGHRS and CDR2 YFSETQ. V lost 0 bases to trimming and J lost 0 bases, with 9 bases between them.

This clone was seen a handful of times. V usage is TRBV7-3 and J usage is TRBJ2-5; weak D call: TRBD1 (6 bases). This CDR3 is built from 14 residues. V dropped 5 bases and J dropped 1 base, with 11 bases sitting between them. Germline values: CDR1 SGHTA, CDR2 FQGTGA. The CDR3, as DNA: TGTGCCAGCAGCCAAACAGGGCTCCAAGAGACCCAGTACTTC. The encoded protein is CASSQTGLQETQYF.

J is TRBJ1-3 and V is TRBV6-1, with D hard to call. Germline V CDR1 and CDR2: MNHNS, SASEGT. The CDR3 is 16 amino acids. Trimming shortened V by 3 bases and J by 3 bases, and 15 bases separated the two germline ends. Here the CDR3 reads CASSDSPSRYGNTIYF. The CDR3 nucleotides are TGTGCCAGCAGTGATTCTCCGAGTCGCTATGGAAACACCATATATTTT.

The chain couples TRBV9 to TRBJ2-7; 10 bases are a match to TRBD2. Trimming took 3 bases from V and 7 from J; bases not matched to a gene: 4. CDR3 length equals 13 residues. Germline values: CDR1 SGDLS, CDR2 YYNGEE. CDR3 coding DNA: TGTGCCAGCAGCGCCCGACTAGCGGGTGAGCAGTACTTC. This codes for CASSARLAGEQYF.

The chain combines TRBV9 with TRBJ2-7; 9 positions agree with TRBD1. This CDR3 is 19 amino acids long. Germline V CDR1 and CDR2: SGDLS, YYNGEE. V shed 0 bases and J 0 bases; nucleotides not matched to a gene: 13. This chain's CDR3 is CASSVGLPGQGLSSYEQYF. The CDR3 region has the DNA TGTGCCAGCAGCGTAGGGCTCCCGGGACAGGGTTTGAGCTCCTACGAGCAGTACTTC.

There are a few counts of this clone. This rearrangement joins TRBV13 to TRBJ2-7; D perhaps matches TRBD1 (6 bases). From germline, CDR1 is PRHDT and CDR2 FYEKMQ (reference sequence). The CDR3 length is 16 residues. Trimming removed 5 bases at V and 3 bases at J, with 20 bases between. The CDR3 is CASSEGIGDTDYEQYF. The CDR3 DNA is TGTGCCAGCAGCGAAGGGATAGGGGACACCGACTACGAGCAGTACTTC. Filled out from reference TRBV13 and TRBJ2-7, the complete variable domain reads AAGVIQSPRHLIKEKRETATLKCYPIPRHDTVYWYQQGPGQDPQFLISFYEKMQSDKGSIPDRFSAQQFSDYHSELNMSSLELGDSALYFCASSEGIGDTDYEQYFGPGTRLTVT.

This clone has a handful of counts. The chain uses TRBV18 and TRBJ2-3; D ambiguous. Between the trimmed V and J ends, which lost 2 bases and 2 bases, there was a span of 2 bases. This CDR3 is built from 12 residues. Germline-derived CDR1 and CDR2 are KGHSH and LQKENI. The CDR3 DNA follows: TGTGCCAGCTCACCATACACAGATACGCAGTATTTT. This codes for CASSPYTDTQYF.

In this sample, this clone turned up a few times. CDR3 amino acids: CAWSVPRTGGLYEQYF. For the CDR3, the DNA is TGTGCCTGGAGTGTACCTCGGACAGGGGGTCTCTACGAGCAGTACTTC. J is TRBJ2-5 and V is TRBV30, with 10 bases lining up with TRBD1. The J call could be wrong; TRBJ2-7 is a better fit for the DNA end. The germline V gene encodes CDR1 GTSNPN and CDR2 SVGIG (reference sequence). There are 16 residues in the CDR3.

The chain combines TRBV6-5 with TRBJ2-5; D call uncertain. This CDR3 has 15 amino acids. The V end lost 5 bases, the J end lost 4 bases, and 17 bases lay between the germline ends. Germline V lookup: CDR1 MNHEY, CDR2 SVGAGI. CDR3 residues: CASSPPATGGETQYF. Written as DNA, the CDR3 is TGTGCCAGCAGTCCCCCCGCGACTGGCGGAGAGACCCAGTACTTC.

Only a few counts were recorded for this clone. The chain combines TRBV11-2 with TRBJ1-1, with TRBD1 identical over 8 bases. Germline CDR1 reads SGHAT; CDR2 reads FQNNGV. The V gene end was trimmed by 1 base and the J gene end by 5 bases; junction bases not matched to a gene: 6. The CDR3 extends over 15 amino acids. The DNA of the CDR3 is TGTGCCAGCAGCTTAGGTCAGGGGGCTCGAACTGAAGCTTTCTTT. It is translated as CASSLGQGARTEAFF.

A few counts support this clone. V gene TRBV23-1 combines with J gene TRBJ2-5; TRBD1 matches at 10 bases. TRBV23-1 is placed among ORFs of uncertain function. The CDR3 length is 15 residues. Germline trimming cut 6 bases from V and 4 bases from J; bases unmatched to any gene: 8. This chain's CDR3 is CASRGDRGGRETQYF. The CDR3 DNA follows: TGCGCCAGCAGAGGGGACAGGGGAGGGAGAGAGACCCAGTACTTC.

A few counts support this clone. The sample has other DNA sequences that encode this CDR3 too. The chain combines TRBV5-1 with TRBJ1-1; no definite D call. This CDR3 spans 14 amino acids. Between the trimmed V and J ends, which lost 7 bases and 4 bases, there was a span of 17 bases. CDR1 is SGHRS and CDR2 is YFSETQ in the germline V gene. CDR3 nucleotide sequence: TGCGCCAGCGCATTCTCTACCCCGAGCACTGAAGCTTTCTTT. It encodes CASAFSTPSTEAFF. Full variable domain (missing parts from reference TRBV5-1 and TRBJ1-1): KAGVTQTPRYLIKTRGQQVTLSCSPISGHRSVSWYQQTPGQGLQFLFEYFSETQRNKGNFPGRFSGRQFSNSRSEMNVSTLELGDSALYLCASAFSTPSTEAFFGQGTRLTVV.

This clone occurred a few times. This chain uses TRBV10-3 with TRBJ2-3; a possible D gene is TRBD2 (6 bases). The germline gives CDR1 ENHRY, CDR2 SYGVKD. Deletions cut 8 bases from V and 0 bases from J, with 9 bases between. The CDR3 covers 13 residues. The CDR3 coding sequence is TGTGCCATCGGGGGGACTAGCACAGATACGCAGTATTTT. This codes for CAIGGTSTDTQYF.

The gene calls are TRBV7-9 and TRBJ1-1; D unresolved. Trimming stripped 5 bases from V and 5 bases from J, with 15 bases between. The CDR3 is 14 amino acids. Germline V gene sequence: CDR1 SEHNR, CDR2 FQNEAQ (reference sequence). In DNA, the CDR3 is TGTGCCAGCAGCCAACGGGCGGGTCGAACTGAAGCTTTCTTT. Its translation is CASSQRAGRTEAFF. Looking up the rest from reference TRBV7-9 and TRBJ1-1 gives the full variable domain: DTGVSQNPRHKITKRGQNVTFRCDPISEHNRLYWYRQTLGQGPEFLTYFQNEAQLEKSRLLSDRFSAERPKGSFSTLEIQRTEQGDSAMYLCASSQRAGRTEAFFGQGTRLTVV.